Here is one T cell receptor (beta chain) with its context. The antigen is not known. The authors built bulk TCR libraries by previously described methods with listed TCR primers. TCRdb reanalysed the PCR reads using MiXCR and keeps one entry per CDR3 protein. Here the sample spans around 480,000 distinct CDR3 sequences, over 20% being singletons. This sample stems from a study of molecular identifiers for immune sequencing clone quantification. General observations from the study: Effector cells had over 97% of their molecules in clones above 20 RNA copies, while naive cells had under 1%.

The receptor was derived from a human donor in good health. Some libraries in this study had Jurkat cell RNA spiked in. Sequenced: naive CD8+ T cells from blood, with Jurkat cell RNA spiked in. Indicated subset: FACS-sorted CD8+CD4-CCR7+CD45RA+ naive T cells.

CDR3 sequence: CASATLLAGGSTDTQYF. Written as DNA, the CDR3 is TGTGCCAGCGCTACCCTCTTAGCGGGAGGCAGCACAGATACGCAGTATTTT. V is TRBV5-6 and J is TRBJ2-3; 10 bases are shared with TRBD2. The germline V gene has CDR1 SGHDT and CDR2 YYEEEE. Unmatched junction bases numbered 11, after V lost 7 bases and J lost 0 bases. This CDR3 contains 17 residues.